This T cell receptor (beta chain) was obtained from a study of blood T cell repertoires in COVID-19. Per the original methods: Quantification of nucleated cells was approximated via reference gene primer amplification. The data were produced by immunoSEQ multiplex PCR, yet TCRdb's version contains in-frame clones alone and is incomplete. D and trimming come from the DNA, and the V and J calls and clone size come from that table. The repertoire consists of approximately 250,000 clones, with around 93% occurring once and the leading ten covering less than 3.5%. Germline V gives CDR1 PRHDT, CDR2 FYEKMQ (reference sequence). Deletions cut 1 base from V and 7 bases from J, with 11 bases between. The CDR3 extends over 14 amino acids.

The chain couples TRBV13 to TRBJ2-1, with D possibly being TRBD2 (6 bases). The sample taken for sequencing was PBMCs or T cells enriched from blood (not recorded which). The clonotype originates from a man aged 35 to 55 who had been exposed to COVID-19. CDR3 nucleotides: TGTGCCAGCAGCTTAGATCTAGCGCGGAATGAGCAGTTCTTC. This translates into CASSLDLARNEQFF.